The 11 T cell receptor beta chains in this list originate from one sample, sequenced in a study of a mutant IDH1 vaccine in newly diagnosed glioma. The time point here: week 47, end of study. In the vaccine, a single dose held 300 ug of the mutant IDH1 20-mer peptide, along with topical imiquimod. The data were produced by immunoSEQ multiplex PCR, yet TCRdb's version contains in-frame clones alone and is incomplete. The data contain around 94,000 clones, about nine tenths of them singletons. The antigens for these receptors are not known. This specimen consisted of PBMCs, obtained from a glioma patient whose treatment included an IDH1 peptide vaccine. The origin of the receptors is a woman in her fifties or sixties with glioma.

The V call is TRBV18, the J call TRBJ2-7; TRBD2 aligns across 9 bases. Per germline, CDR1 KGHSH and CDR2 LQKENI. The length of the CDR3 is 15 residues. V was pared by 6 bases and J by 6 bases, with 12 bases of the junction left unmatched. The CDR3 DNA is TGTGCCAGCTCCCCCAGCCGTAGCGGGAGTGGCGAGCAGTACTTC. Amino acids: CASSPSRSGSGEQYF.

The rearrangement joins TRBV27 to TRBJ2-7, with D possibly being TRBD1 (6 bases). CDR3 size: 15 residues. V gave up 4 bases and J gave up 2 bases, with 15 bases separating them. From germline, CDR1 is MNHEY and CDR2 SMNVEV (reference sequence). The CDR3 DNA reads TGTGCCAGCAGTTCCGGGACAAAGGGGACCTACGAGCAGTACTTC. Its translation: CASSSGTKGTYEQYF.

The sample holds one count of this clone. The junction departs from the called germline gene at one end, perhaps through a read error. This chain links TRBV7-7 with TRBJ2-5; TRBD1 is a possible D gene (5 bases). The CDR3 is 15 residues long. The germline V gene has CDR1 SSHAT and CDR2 FNYEAQ (reference sequence). CDR3 in DNA: TGTGCTAGCAGCTTGTCAGTAAGGGGCCAAGAGACCCAGTACTTC. It yields the protein CASSLSVRGQETQYF.

This chain links TRBV28 with TRBJ1-1; 12 positions match TRBD1. The germline V gene has CDR1 MDHEN and CDR2 SYDVKM. This CDR3 region has 15 residues. Trimming at V came to 8 bases and at J to 10 bases, leaving 14 bases not matched to a gene. CDR3 residues: CASSAGDRGQLGAFF. The CDR3 nucleotides are TGTGCCAGCTCCGCTGGGGACAGGGGGCAGCTCGGAGCTTTCTTT.

The rearrangement uses TRBV6-6 and TRBJ1-4; D gene uncertain. This CDR3 region has 13 residues. Trimming pared 5 bases from V and 13 bases from J, leaving 17 bases between. CDR1 is MNHNY and CDR2 is SVGAGI in the germline V gene (reference sequence). The CDR3 reads CASSPSKKASLFF. Here the CDR3 DNA reads TGTGCCAGCAGTCCCTCAAAAAAGGCCTCACTGTTTTTT.

V and J are TRBV28 and TRBJ1-2; 7 nucleotides match TRBD1. Trimming at V came to 7 bases and at J to 4 bases, leaving 6 bases not matched to a gene. The CDR3 totals 13 residues. The germline V gene has CDR1 MDHEN and CDR2 SYDVKM. CDR3 bases: TGTGCCAGCACCCTGGGGGACAGCTATGGCTACACCTTC. This encodes CASTLGDSYGYTF.

This chain joins TRBV9 and TRBJ2-7; 11 bases agree with TRBD2. Germline V lookup: CDR1 SGDLS, CDR2 YYNGEE. With V trimmed by 6 bases and J by 7 bases, 9 bases remained unmatched. The CDR3 covers 14 residues. CDR3 loop: CASKIIAGGREQYF. CDR3 coding DNA: TGTGCCAGCAAGATAATAGCGGGAGGGCGGGAGCAGTACTTC.

The chain links TRBV19 to TRBJ1-5; 7 bases line up with TRBD1. Germline-derived CDR1 and CDR2 are LNHDA and SQIVND (reference sequence). This CDR3 comprises 15 residues. The V and J ends lost 6 bases and 2 bases, in that order; junction bases with no gene match: 7. CDR3 residues: CASSPNRGGNQPQHF. CDR3 nucleotide sequence: TGTGCCAGTAGCCCAAACAGGGGAGGCAATCAGCCCCAGCATTTT.

Concerning this clone: Different DNA sequences within this sample yield the same CDR3. V and J are TRBV6-5 and TRBJ2-7; D remains ambiguous. CDR1 and CDR2 (germline): MNHEY, SVGAGI. There are 11 residues in the CDR3. Trimming removed 6 bases from V and 1 base from J, with 4 bases in between. CDR3 sequence reads: CASRNSYEQYF. DNA of the CDR3: TGTGCCAGCAGGAATTCCTACGAGCAGTACTTC.

The rearrangement links TRBV7-9 to TRBJ2-1; 15 bases fit TRBD2. This CDR3 is 17 amino acids long. Trimming removed 0 bases from V and 8 bases from J; junction bases left unmatched: 5. The germline gives CDR1 SEHNR, CDR2 FQNEAQ (reference sequence). DNA of the CDR3: TGTGCCAGCAGCTTAGCGGGACTAGCGGGAGGAGACCATGAGCAGTTCTTC. It codes for CASSLAGLAGGDHEQFF.

This chain links TRBV5-4 with TRBJ1-4, with 7 bases that match TRBD1. CDR1 is SGHNT and CDR2 is YYREEE in the germline V gene (reference sequence). The CDR3 is made up of 15 amino acids. Losses at the gene ends were 0 bases for V and 4 bases for J; bases not matched to a gene: 3. The CDR3 bases are TGTGCCAGCAGCTTGGCAGGGGGGATTAATGAAAAACTGTTTTTT. It is translated as CASSLAGGINEKLFF.